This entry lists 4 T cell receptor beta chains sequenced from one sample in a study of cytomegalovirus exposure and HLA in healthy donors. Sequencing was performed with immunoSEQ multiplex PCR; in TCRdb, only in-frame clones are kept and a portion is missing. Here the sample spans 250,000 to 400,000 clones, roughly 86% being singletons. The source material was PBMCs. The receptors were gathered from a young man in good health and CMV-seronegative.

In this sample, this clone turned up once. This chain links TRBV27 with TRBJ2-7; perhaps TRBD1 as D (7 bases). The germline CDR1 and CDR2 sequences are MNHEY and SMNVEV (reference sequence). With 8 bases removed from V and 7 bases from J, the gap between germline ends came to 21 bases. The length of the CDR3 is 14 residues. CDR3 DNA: TGTGCCAGCGCCGCGCGGTCCCAGGGGGGTGAGCAGTACTTC. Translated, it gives CASAARSQGGEQYF.

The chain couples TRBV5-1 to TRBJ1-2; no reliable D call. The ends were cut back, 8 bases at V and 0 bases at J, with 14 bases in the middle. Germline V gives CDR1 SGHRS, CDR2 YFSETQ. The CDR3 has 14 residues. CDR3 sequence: CASRAGFPNYGYTF. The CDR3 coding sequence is TGCGCCAGTCGGGCGGGGTTCCCTAACTATGGCTACACCTTC.

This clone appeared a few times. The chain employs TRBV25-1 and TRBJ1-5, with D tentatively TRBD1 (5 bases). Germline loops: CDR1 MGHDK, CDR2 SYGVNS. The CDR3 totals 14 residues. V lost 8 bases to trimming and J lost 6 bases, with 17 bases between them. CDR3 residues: CASSGAGWVQPQHF. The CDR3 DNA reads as TGTGCCAGCTCTGGGGCAGGGTGGGTTCAGCCCCAGCATTTT. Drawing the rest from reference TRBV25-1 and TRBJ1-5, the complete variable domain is EADIYQTPRYLVIGTGKKITLECSQTMGHDKMYWYQQDPGMELHLIHYSYGVNSTEKGDLSSESTVSRIRTEHFPLTLESARPSHTSQYLCASSGAGWVQPQHFGDGTRLSIL.

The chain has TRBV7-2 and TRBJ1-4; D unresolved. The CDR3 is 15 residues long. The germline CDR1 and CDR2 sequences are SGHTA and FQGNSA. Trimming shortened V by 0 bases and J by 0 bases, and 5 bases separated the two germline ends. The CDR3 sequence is CASSLAVTTNEKLFF. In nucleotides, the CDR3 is TGTGCCAGCAGCTTAGCTGTCACAACTAATGAAAAACTGTTTTTT.